Detailed here is one T cell receptor (beta chain). Its antigen is not identified. Each patient came to thyroid surgery without any prior treatment (of any kind). This sample is drawn from a study of metastatic and nonmetastatic thyroid tumors. For the study at large: Both malignant and benign thyroid patients supplied peripheral blood and tumor or nodule tissue samples, across which the repertoires of these patients were then compared.

The germline V gene has CDR1 DFQATT and CDR2 SNEGSKA (reference sequence). The CDR3 totals 11 residues. V was clipped by 3 bases and J by 5 bases, with 7 bases between them. General study findings and limits: Malignant tumors reportedly showed significantly higher TCR beta diversity than benign nodules in both blood and tumor.

Via MiXCR, TCRdb re-called the PCR reads. This table has more than 40,000 clones, 24% appearing once. The sample taken for sequencing was tumor tissue. The clonotype was recovered from a female donor with papillary thyroid cancer or a benign thyroid nodule (not recorded which). Some clones in this sample may be carry-over from other donors' samples. V usage is TRBV20-1 and J usage is TRBJ1-2, with D possibly TRBD1 on 5 matching bases. The CDR3 nucleotides are TGCAGTGCTAGTAGGGGTTATGGCTACACCTTC. Encoded protein: CSASRGYGYTF.